This record concerns one TCR beta chain sequence. Its cognate antigen has yet to be identified. The record has no base qualities; no much larger clone is one base away. The donors were healthy, HIV-negative adults who had no recently reported acute infections or vaccinations. Every donor was a Caucasian adult residing in Nashville, Tennessee, USA. For unsorted samples, tens of millions of PBMCs were counted, and genomic DNA was extracted using the QIAamp DNA Blood Mini kit. Blood was obtained by leukapheresis, after which PBMCs were separated by Ficoll-Histopaque density gradient centrifugation and cryopreserved in liquid nitrogen vapor phase. This sample is drawn from a study of shared clonotypes between healthy human individuals (TCRdb year 2020). About the investigation overall: The cohort included three men and a couple of women between 18 and 49 years of age. Blood TCR repertoires of five healthy adults were deeply sequenced to estimate repertoire size and the extent of clonotype sharing between individuals. Different laboratories and diverse techniques were used to prepare libraries and sequence TCR repertoires, to increase sequencing depth and limit assay-specific biases. Per donor, leukapheresis produced somewhere between about 0.9 and 9.5 billion PBMCs.

TCR CDR3 regions were amplified from genomic DNA by multiplex PCR using the deep immunoSEQ assay. Extracted genomic DNA from each cell subset was distributed evenly across all wells of several immunoSEQ 96-well plates, and each plate was treated as a replicate. For unsorted PBMC, about 300 ng of genomic DNA, equivalent to tens of thousands of T cell genomes, went into each replicate PCR. Ten immunoSEQ deep assay plates were used to sequence unsorted PBMC genomic DNA. Purified libraries were quantified with a Qubit 3.0 fluorometer, sized on a Bioanalyzer 2100, and re-quantified with the KAPA Library Quantification kit. Each immunoSEQ 96-well plate was sequenced on its own single-read 150-cycle Illumina NextSeq 550 flow cell. The paper's processing steps were these. Because the immunoSEQ output held only junctional sequences and lacked quality scores, the filtering could not match the filtering applied to full-length reads. To assign V/J genes and CDR3, sequences were annotated using PyIR, a Python wrapper for IgBLAST v1.9, with IMGT germline references. Any read was removed if the V/J assignment was weak (E-value above 1e-6), the CDR3 was missing, or the read contained stop codons, out-of-frame junctions, or ambiguous translated residues. V3J clonotypes were defined as sequences sharing the same inferred V gene, J gene, and CDR3 amino acid sequence. Percentage overlap between repertoires was computed as shared unique clonotypes divided by the size of the smaller repertoire. RTK rarefaction, the Chao1 estimator, and Recon v2.1 estimates of unobserved clonotypes were used to assess repertoire richness. TCRdb took this table from immuneACCESS and kept in-frame rearrangements with V and J called. Such tables lack part of the clones; where checked against another copy, unresolved V genes explain under half of the gap, and the rest is unexplained. V, J and clone size were drawn from that table, and D and trimming were deduced from the DNA. Recorded for this sample are about 600,000 clones; just over 75% of them occurred a single time. The ten most abundant clones make up 12% of the sample.

The paper as a whole reports these results and caveats: The genetic and exposure-history diversity represented was limited by the small number of donors. Pairwise subsampling led to the expectation that sequencing depth would affect the degree of clonotype sharing among donors. Sampling was restricted to blood, and TCR repertoires in tissue are likely to differ from TCR repertoires in blood.

Sequenced material: PBMCs. This receptor was identified in a woman in her 40s in good health. Some clones in this sample may be carry-over from other donors' samples.

The DNA sequence is as follows: TGTGCCAGCAGTGAAAGCCAGGGAGGTTACCAAGAGACCCAGTACTTC. The encoded protein is CASSESQGGYQETQYF. This chain is built from TRBV2 and TRBJ2-5; perhaps TRBD2 is the D gene, with 6 bases matching. Trimming takes 2 bases from V and 0 bases from J, and the germline ends sit 13 bases apart. The germline V gene gives CDR1 as SNHLY and CDR2 as FYNNEI. The cysteine opens and the phenylalanine closes a CDR3 of 16 amino acids. Kept here is only the CDR3 DNA, which spans 48 bases and is read in frame from base 1.